A selection of T cell receptor beta chains follows, all from one sample in a study of T cell changes during pregnancy in multiple sclerosis. Profiling relied on immunoSEQ multiplex PCR, and the TCRdb table lists in-frame clones only, not all of them. The sample lists under 30,000 clones, roughly 91% occurring once. Sample: CD4+ T cells from peripheral blood mononuclear cells, taken after pregnancy. The source is a female donor with multiple sclerosis, enrolled in a pregnancy study. CDR3s include the opening cysteine and the closing phenylalanine or tryptophan. D genes are given only for firm matches. Not every row has a clone size; where given, it reads once, few, many or a size class.

V gene: TRBV10-3; D gene: .; J gene: TRBJ1-2; clone size: .; CDR3 protein: CAIQPQQGANYGYTF; CDR3 DNA: TGTGCCATCCAACCCCAACAGGGAGCTAACTATGGCTACACCTTC
V gene: TRBV27; D gene: TRBD2; J gene: TRBJ2-1; clone size: .; CDR3 protein: CARTQLFGTSLHNEQFF; CDR3 DNA: TGTGCCAGGACTCAACTGTTCGGGACTAGCCTCCATAATGAGCAGTTCTTC
V gene: TRBV11-2; D gene: TRBD1; J gene: TRBJ2-2; clone size: .; CDR3 protein: CASSLQGATGELFF; CDR3 DNA: TGTGCCAGCAGCTTACAGGGGGCCACCGGGGAGCTGTTTTTT
V gene: TRBV6-5; D gene: .; J gene: TRBJ1-5; clone size: .; CDR3 protein: CASRTRRSINQPQHF; CDR3 DNA: TGTGCCAGCAGAACTCGACGGAGTATTAATCAGCCCCAGCATTTT
V gene: TRBV7-9; D gene: .; J gene: TRBJ1-2; clone size: .; CDR3 protein: CASSLEGRANYGYTF; CDR3 DNA: TGTGCCAGCAGCTTAGAAGGCAGGGCTAACTATGGCTACACCTTC
V gene: TRBV4-2; D gene: TRBD2; J gene: TRBJ2-1; clone size: .; CDR3 protein: CASSQEGLAGGQWQFF; CDR3 DNA: TGTGCCAGCAGCCAAGAGGGCCTAGCGGGGGGGCAGTGGCAGTTCTTC
V gene: TRBV18; D gene: .; J gene: TRBJ2-5; clone size: .; CDR3 protein: CASSPEGTQETQYF; CDR3 DNA: TGTGCCAGCTCACCGGAGGGGACCCAAGAGACCCAGTACTTC
V gene: TRBV5-1; D gene: .; J gene: TRBJ2-7; clone size: .; CDR3 protein: CASSFTGPYEQYF; CDR3 DNA: TGCGCCAGCAGCTTTACAGGGCCCTACGAGCAGTACTTC
V gene: TRBV6-4; D gene: .; J gene: TRBJ2-7; clone size: .; CDR3 protein: CASSVGPRASYEQYF; CDR3 DNA: TGTGCCAGCAGTGTAGGCCCGAGGGCCTCCTACGAGCAGTACTTC
V gene: TRBV27; D gene: TRBD1; J gene: TRBJ1-2; clone size: .; CDR3 protein: CASSPGTGTGYGYTF; CDR3 DNA: TGTGCCAGCAGTCCCGGGACAGGGACTGGCTATGGCTACACCTTC
V gene: TRBV27; D gene: .; J gene: TRBJ2-7; clone size: .; CDR3 protein: CASSGGFGEQYF; CDR3 DNA: TGTGCCAGCAGCGGGGGTTTCGGCGAGCAGTACTTC
V gene: TRBV9; D gene: TRBD2; J gene: TRBJ2-1; clone size: .; CDR3 protein: CASSVQAGGGGHNEQFF; CDR3 DNA: TGTGCCAGCAGCGTTCAAGCGGGGGGGGGCGGCCACAATGAGCAGTTCTTC
V gene: TRBV4-1; D gene: .; J gene: TRBJ1-1; clone size: .; CDR3 protein: CASSQDARGINTEAFF; CDR3 DNA: TGCGCCAGCAGCCAAGACGCTAGGGGGATAAACACTGAAGCTTTCTTT
V gene: TRBV5-5; D gene: TRBD1; J gene: TRBJ2-7; clone size: once; CDR3 protein: CASSPAPQGEWEQYF; CDR3 DNA: TGTGCCAGCAGCCCGGCCCCGCAGGGGGAGTGGGAGCAGTACTTC
V gene: TRBV6-5; D gene: .; J gene: TRBJ1-1; clone size: .; CDR3 protein: CASSSATGLEAFF; CDR3 DNA: TGTGCCAGCAGTTCCGCGACAGGCCTTGAAGCTTTCTTT
V gene: TRBV9; D gene: TRBD1; J gene: TRBJ2-5; clone size: once; CDR3 protein: CAILGGNPETQYF; CDR3 DNA: TGTGCCATACTAGGGGGCAACCCGGAGACCCAGTACTTC
V gene: TRBV5-1; D gene: TRBD2; J gene: TRBJ2-5; clone size: .; CDR3 protein: CASSLGASGQQETQYF; CDR3 DNA: TGCGCCAGCAGCTTGGGGGCTAGCGGGCAACAAGAGACCCAGTACTTC
V gene: TRBV25-1; D gene: .; J gene: TRBJ1-3; clone size: .; CDR3 protein: CASSAAGVNTIYF; CDR3 DNA: TGTGCCAGCAGTGCCGCAGGGGTGAACACCATATATTTT
V gene: TRBV7-2; D gene: .; J gene: TRBJ2-3; clone size: .; CDR3 protein: CASSLEPGWQLINTDTQYF; CDR3 DNA: TGTGCCAGCAGCTTGGAGCCGGGGTGGCAGCTCATTAACACAGATACGCAGTATTTT
V gene: TRBV5-1; D gene: TRBD1; J gene: TRBJ1-3; clone size: once; CDR3 protein: CASSLTGEGNTIYF; CDR3 DNA: TGCGCCAGCAGCTTAACAGGGGAGGGAAACACCATATATTTT
V gene: TRBV7-2; D gene: .; J gene: TRBJ1-5; clone size: .; CDR3 protein: CASSPGHSNQPQHF; CDR3 DNA: TGTGCCAGCAGCCCGGGTCATAGCAATCAGCCCCAGCATTTT
V gene: TRBV28; D gene: .; J gene: TRBJ2-7; clone size: .; CDR3 protein: CASSSPWGRGTYEQYF; CDR3 DNA: TGTGCCAGCAGCTCCCCCTGGGGAAGGGGGACCTACGAGCAGTACTTC
V gene: TRBV7-9; D gene: .; J gene: TRBJ2-7; clone size: .; CDR3 protein: CASSENYEQYF; CDR3 DNA: TGTGCCAGCAGCGAGAACTACGAGCAGTACTTC